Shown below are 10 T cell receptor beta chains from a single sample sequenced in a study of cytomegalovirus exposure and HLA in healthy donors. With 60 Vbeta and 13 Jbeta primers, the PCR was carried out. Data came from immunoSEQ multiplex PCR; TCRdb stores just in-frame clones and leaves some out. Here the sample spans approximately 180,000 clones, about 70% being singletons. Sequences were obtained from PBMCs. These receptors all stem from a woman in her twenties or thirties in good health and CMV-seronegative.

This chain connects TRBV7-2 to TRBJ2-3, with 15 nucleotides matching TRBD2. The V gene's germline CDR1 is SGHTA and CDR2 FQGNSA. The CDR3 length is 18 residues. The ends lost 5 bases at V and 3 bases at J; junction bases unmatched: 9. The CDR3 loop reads CASSTYTGTSGGTDTQYF. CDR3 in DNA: TGTGCCAGCAGCACGTATACCGGGACTAGCGGGGGGACAGATACGCAGTATTTT.

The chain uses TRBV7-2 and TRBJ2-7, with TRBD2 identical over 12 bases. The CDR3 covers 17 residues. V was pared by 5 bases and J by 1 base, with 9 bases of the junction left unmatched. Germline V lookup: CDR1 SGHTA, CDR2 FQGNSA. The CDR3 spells CASSHRLAGAPSYEQYF. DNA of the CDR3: TGTGCCAGCAGCCATAGACTAGCGGGAGCCCCTTCCTACGAGCAGTACTTC.

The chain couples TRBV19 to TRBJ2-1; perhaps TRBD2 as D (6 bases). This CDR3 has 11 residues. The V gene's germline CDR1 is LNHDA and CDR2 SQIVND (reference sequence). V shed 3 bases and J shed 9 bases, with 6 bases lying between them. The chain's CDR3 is CASSMGGEQFF. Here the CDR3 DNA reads TGTGCCAGTAGTATGGGGGGTGAGCAGTTCTTC. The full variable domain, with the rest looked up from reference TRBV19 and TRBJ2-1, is DGGITQSPKYLFRKEGQNVTLSCEQNLNHDAMYWYRQDPGQGLRLIYYSQIVNDFQKGDIAEGYSVSREKKESFPLTVTSAQKNPTAFYLCASSMGGEQFFGPGTRLTVL.

The DNA for the CDR3 is TGTGCCAGCAGCTTGGCCTGGCAGGGGGCGGGAGAGACCCAGTACTTC. Translated, it gives CASSLAWQGAGETQYF. The J gene is TRBJ2-5, the V gene TRBV5-8, with 8 bases identical to TRBD1. Germline loops: CDR1 SGHTS, CDR2 YDEGEE. The CDR3 is 16 residues long. Trimming at V came to 0 bases and at J to 4 bases, leaving 8 bases not matched to a gene.

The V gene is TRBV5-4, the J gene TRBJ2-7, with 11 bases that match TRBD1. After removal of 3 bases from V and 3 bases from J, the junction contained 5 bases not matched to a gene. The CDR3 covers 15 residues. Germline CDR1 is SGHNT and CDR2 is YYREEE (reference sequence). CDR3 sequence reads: CASSSRDRGFYEQYF. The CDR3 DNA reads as TGTGCCAGCAGCTCCCGGGACAGGGGGTTCTACGAGCAGTACTTC.

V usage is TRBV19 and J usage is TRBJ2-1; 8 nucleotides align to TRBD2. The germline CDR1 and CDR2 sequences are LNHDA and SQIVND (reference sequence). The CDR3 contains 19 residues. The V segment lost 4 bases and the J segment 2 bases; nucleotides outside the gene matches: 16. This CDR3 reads CASSKGLAFIWETYNEQFF. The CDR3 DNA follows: TGTGCCAGTAGTAAAGGACTAGCATTTATTTGGGAAACCTACAATGAGCAGTTCTTC.

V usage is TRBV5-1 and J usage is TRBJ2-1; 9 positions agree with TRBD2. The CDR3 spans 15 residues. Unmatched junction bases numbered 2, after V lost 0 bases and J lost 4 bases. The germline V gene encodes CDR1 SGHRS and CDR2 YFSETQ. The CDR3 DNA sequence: TGCGCCAGCAGCTTGGAAGCGGGGGGATACAATGAGCAGTTCTTC. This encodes CASSLEAGGYNEQFF.

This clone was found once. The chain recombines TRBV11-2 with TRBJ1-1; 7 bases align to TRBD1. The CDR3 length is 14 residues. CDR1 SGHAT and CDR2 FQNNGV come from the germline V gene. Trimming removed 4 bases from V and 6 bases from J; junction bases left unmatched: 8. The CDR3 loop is CASSSDRLRSEAFF. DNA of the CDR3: TGTGCCAGCAGCTCGGACAGGTTAAGATCTGAAGCTTTCTTT.

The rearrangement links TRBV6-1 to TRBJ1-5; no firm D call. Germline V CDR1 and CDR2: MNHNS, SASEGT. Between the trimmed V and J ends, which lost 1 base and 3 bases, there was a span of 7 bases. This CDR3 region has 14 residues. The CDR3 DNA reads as TGTGCCAGCAGTGAAGGACAAGTCAATCAGCCCCAGCATTTT. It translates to CASSEGQVNQPQHF.

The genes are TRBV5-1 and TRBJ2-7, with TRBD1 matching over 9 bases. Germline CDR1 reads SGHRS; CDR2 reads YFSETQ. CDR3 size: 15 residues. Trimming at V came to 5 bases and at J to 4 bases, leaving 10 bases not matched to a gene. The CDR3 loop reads CASSYWPTGGYEQYF. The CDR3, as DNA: TGCGCCAGCAGTTATTGGCCGACAGGGGGGTACGAGCAGTACTTC.